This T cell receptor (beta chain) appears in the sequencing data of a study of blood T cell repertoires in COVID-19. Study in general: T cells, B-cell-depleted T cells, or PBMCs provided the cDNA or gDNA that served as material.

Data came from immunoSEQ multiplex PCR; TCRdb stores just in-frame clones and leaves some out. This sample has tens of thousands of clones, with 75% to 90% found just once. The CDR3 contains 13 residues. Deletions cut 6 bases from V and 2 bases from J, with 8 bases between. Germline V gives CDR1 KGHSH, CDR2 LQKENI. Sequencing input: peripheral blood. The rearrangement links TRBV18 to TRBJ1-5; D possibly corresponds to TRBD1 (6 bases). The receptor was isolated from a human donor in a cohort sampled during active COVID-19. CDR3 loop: CASSRQGNQPQHF. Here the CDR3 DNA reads TGTGCCAGCTCTAGACAGGGCAATCAGCCCCAGCATTTT.